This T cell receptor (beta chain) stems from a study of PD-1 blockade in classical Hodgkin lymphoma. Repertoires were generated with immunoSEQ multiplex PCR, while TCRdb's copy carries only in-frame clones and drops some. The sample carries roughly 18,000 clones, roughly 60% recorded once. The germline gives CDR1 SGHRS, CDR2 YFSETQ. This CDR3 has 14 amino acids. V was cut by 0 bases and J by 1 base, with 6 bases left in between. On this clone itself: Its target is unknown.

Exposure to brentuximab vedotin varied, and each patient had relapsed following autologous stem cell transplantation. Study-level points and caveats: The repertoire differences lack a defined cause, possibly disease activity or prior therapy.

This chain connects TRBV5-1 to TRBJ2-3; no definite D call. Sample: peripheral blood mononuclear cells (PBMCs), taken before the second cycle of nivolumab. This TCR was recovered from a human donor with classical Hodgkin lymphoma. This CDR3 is CASSLGRGTDTQYF. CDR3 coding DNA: TGCGCCAGCAGCTTGGGCCGGGGCACAGATACGCAGTATTTT.